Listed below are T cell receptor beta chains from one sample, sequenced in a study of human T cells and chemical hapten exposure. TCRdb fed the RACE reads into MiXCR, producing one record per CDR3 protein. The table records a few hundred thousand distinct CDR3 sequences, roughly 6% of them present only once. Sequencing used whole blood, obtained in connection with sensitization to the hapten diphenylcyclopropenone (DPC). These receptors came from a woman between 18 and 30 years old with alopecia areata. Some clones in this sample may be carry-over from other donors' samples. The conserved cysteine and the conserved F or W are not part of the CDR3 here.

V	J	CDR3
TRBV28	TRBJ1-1	ASSLYGRIRPNTEAF
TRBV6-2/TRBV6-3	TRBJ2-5	ASGRSNQETQY
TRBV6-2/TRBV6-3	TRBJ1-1	ASVRVLKTEAF
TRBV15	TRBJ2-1	ATSRDGTSGREQF
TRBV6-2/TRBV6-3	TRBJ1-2	ASSSGPSYGYT
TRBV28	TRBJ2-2	ASIPGGGRLNTGELF
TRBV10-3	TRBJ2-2	AISDPTRRGDGELF
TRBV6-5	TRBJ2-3	ASSYQPGRVGGLKEDTQY
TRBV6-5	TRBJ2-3	ASTPAATDTQY
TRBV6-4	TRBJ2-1	ASHESPGGAYNEQF
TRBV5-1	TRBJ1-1	ASSYRVGVNTEAF
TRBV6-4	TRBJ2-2	ASSDSQGIGELF
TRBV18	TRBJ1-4	ASSPLTLTGTGRNEKLF
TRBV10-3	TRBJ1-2	AISGQGADGYT
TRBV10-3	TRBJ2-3	AISESQRGGADTQY
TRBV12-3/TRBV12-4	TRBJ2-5	ASSHGETQY
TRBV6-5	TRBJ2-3	ASSYDRGGGTDTQY
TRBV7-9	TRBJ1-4	ASSFSYMSEKLF
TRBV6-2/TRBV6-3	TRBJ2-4	ASSYGEVSVAGTIQY
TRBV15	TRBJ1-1	ATSRRQPGEAF
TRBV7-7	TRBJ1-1	ASSPAPTGAMNTEAF
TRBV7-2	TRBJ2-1	ASSLTAGVNNEQF
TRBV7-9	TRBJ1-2	ASSLAPVYGYT
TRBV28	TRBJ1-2	ASSLLGQGDYGYT
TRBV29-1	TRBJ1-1	SALQRAGEAF
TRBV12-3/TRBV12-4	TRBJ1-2	ASSLESGAWGYT
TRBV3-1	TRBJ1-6	ASSQDWQGSPLH
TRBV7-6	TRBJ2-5	ASSLETGGTETQY
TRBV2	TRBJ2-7	ASSEFGSGGWYEQY
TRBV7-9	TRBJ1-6	ASSPLGQGKDSPLH
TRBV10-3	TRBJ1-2	AISKTGTDGYT